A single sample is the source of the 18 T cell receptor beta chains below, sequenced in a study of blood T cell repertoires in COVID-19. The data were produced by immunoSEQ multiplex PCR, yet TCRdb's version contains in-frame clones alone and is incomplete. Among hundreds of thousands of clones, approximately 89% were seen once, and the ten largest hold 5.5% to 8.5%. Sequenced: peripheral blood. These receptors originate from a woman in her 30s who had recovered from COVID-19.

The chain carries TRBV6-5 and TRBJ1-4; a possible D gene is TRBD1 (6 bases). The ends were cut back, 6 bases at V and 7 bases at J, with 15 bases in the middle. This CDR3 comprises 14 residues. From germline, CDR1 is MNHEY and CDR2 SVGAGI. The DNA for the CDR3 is TGTGCCAGCAGAAGGGACATGGCAGGTGAAAAACTGTTTTTT. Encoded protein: CASRRDMAGEKLFF.

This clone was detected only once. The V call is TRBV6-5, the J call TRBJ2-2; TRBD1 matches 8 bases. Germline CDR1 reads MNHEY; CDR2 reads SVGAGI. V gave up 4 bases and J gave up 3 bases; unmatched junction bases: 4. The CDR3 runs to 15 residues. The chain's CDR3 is CASSFGQGYTGELFF. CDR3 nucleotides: TGTGCCAGCAGTTTTGGACAGGGTTACACCGGGGAGCTGTTTTTT.

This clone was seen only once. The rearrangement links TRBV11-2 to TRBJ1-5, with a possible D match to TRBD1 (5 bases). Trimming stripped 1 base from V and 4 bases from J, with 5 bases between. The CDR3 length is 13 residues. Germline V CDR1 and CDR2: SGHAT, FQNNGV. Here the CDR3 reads CASSLGQNQPQHF. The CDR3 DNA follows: TGTGCCAGCAGCTTAGGACAGAATCAGCCCCAGCATTTT. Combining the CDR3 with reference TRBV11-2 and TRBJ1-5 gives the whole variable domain EAGVAQSPRYKIIEKRQSVAFWCNPISGHATLYWYQQILGQGPKLLIQFQNNGVVDDSQLPKDRFSAERLKGVDSTLKIQPAKLEDSAVYLCASSLGQNQPQHFGDGTRLSIL.

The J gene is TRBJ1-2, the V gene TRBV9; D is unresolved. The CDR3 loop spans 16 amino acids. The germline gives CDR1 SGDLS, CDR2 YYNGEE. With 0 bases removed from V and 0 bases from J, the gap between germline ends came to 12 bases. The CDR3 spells CASSVASRTPNYGYTF. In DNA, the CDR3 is TGTGCCAGCAGCGTAGCCTCTCGCACACCTAACTATGGCTACACCTTC.

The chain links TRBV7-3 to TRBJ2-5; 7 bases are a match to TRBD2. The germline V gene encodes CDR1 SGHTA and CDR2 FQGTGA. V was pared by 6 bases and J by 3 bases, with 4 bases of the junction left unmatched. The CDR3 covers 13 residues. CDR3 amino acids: CASSRTREETQYF. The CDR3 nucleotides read TGTGCCAGCAGTCGGACTAGGGAAGAGACCCAGTACTTC.

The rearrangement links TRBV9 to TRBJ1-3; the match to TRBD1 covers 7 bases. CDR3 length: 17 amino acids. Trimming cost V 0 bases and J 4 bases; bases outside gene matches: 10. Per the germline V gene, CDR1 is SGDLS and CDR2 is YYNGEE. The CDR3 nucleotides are TGTGCCAGCAGCGTAGCTACCCGGGCAGGGGGAGGAAACACCATATATTTT. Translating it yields CASSVATRAGGGNTIYF.

The CDR3 coding sequence is TGCGCCAGCAGCCCCGGGACAGGGACAGAAAAACTGTTTTTT. Translating gives CASSPGTGTEKLFF. The chain recombines TRBV4-1 with TRBJ1-4; 9 bases match TRBD1. CDR1 and CDR2 (germline): MGHRA, YSYEKL. V was pared by 4 bases and J by 8 bases, with 5 bases of the junction left unmatched. This CDR3 is 14 amino acids long.

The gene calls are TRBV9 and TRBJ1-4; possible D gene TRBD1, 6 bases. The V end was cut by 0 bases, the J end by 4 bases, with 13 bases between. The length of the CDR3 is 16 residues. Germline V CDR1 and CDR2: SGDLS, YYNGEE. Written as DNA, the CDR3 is TGTGCCAGCAGCGTAGCTCCTCAGGGACATAATGAAAAACTGTTTTTT. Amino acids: CASSVAPQGHNEKLFF.

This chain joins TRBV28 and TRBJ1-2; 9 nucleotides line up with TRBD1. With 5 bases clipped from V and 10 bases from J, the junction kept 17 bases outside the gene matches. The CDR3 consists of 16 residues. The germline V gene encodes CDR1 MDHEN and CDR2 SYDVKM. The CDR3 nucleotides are TGTGCCAGCAGTACGCCTCCGGGACAGGGAAAAAACTACTACACCTTC. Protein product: CASSTPPGQGKNYYTF.

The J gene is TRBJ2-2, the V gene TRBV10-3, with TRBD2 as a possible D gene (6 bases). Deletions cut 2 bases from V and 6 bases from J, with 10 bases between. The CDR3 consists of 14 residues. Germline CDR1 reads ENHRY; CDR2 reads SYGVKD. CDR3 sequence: CAISEQGLAGELFF. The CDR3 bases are TGTGCCATCAGTGAGCAGGGACTCGCCGGGGAGCTGTTTTTT.

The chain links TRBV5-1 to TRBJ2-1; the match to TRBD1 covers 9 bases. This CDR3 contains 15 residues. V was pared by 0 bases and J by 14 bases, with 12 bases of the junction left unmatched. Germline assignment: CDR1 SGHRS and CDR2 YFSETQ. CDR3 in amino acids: CASSLGSGTGTSKFF. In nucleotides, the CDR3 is TGCGCCAGCAGCTTGGGGTCCGGGACAGGGACCAGTAAGTTCTTC.

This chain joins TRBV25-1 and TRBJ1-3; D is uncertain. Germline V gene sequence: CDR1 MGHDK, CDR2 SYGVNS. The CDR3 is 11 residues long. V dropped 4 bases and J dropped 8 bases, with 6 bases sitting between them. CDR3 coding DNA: TGTGCCAGCAGTGCCGGGGACACCATATATTTT. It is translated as CASSAGDTIYF.

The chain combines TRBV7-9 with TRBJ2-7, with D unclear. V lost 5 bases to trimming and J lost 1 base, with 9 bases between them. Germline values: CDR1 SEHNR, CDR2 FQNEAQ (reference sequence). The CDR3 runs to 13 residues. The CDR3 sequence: CASSPSASYEQYF. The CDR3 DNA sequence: TGTGCCAGCAGCCCGAGTGCGTCCTACGAGCAGTACTTC.

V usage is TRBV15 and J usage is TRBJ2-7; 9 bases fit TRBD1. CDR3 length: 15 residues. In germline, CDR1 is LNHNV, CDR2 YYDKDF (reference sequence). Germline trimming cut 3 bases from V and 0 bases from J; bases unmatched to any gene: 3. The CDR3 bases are TGTGCCACCAGCAGGGTGGGACAGGGCTCCTACGAGCAGTACTTC. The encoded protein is CATSRVGQGSYEQYF.

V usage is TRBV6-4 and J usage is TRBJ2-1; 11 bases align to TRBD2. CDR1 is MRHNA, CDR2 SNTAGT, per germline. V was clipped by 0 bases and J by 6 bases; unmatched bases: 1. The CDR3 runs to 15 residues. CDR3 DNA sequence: TGTGCCAGCAGTGACTCGACTAGCGGGGTCAATGAGCAGTTCTTC. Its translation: CASSDSTSGVNEQFF.

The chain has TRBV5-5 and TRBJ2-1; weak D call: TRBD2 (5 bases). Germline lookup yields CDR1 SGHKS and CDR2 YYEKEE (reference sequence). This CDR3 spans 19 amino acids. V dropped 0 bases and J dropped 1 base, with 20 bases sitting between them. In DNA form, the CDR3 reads TGTGCCAGCAGCTTGGCACCGGTACTAGGGATATGGTCCTACAATGAGCAGTTCTTC. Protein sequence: CASSLAPVLGIWSYNEQFF.

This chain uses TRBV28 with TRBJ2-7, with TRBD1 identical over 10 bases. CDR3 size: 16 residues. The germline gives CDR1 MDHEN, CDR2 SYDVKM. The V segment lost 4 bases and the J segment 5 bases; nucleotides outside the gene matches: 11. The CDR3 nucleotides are TGTGCCAGCAGTTCGAGGACCGGGACAGGGGCCAACGAGCAGTACTTC. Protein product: CASSSRTGTGANEQYF. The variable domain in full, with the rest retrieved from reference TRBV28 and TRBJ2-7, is DVKVTQSSRYLVKRTGEKVFLECVQDMDHENMFWYRQDPGLGLRLIYFSYDVKMKEKGDIPEGYSVSREKKERFSLILESASTNQTSMYLCASSSRTGTGANEQYFGPGTRLTVT.

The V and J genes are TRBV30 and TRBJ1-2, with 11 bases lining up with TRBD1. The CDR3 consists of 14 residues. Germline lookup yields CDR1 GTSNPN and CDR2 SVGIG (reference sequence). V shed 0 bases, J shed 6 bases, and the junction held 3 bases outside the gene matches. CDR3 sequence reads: CAWSVGTGGHGYTF. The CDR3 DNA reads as TGTGCCTGGAGTGTAGGGACAGGGGGTCATGGCTACACCTTC. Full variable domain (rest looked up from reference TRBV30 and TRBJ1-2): SQTIHQWPATLVQPVGSPLSLECTVEGTSNPNLYWYRQAAGRGLQLLFYSVGIGQISSEVPQNLSASRPQDRQFILSSKKLLLSDSGFYLCAWSVGTGGHGYTFGSGTRLTVV.